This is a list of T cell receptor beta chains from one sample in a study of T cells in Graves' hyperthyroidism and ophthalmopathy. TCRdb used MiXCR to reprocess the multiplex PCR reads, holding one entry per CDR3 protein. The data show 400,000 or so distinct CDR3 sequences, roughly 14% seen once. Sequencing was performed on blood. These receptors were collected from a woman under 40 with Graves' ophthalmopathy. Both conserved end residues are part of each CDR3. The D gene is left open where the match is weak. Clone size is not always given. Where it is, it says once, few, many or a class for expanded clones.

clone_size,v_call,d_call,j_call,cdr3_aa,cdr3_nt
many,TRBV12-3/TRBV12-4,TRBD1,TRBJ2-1,CASSRTGIVLRSSYNEQFF,TGTGCCAGCAGCAGGACAGGGATAGTACTACGAAGCTCCTACAATGAGCAGTTCTTC
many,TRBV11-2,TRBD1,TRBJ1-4,CASSLEFGDREKLFF,TGTGCCAGCAGCCTAGAATTCGGGGACAGGGAAAAACTGTTTTTT
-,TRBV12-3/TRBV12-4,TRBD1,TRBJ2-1,CASSHPPGDRFYNEQFF,TGTGCCAGCAGCCACCCCCCGGGGGACAGGTTTTACAATGAGCAGTTCTTC
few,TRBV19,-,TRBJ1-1,CASSIGWDTEAFF,TGTGCCAGTAGTATTGGATGGGACACTGAAGCTTTCTTT
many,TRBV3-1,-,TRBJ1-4,CASSQGSGGSGEKLFF,TGTGCCAGCAGCCAAGGCAGTGGGGGATCGGGGGAAAAACTGTTTTTT
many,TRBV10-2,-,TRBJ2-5,CATNEDLGQQETQYF,TGCGCCACAAACGAGGACCTCGGACAACAAGAGACCCAGTACTTC
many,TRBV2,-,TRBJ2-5,CASSGRIQETQYF,TGTGCCAGCAGTGGGCGGATCCAAGAGACCCAGTACTTC
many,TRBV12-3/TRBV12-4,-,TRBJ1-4,CASQTFSSKLFF,TGTGCCAGCCAGACTTTCTCGTCGAAACTGTTTTTT
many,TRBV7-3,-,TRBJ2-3,CASSLNMGTGDTQYF,TGTGCCAGCAGCTTAAATATGGGGACTGGAGATACGCAGTATTTT
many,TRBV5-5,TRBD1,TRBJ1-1,CASSWEGQGGTEAFF,TGTGCCAGCAGCTGGGAGGGACAGGGGGGCACTGAAGCTTTCTTT
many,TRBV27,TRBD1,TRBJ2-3,CASSALTGAITDTQYF,TGTGCCAGCAGTGCCCTGACAGGGGCCATCACAGATACGCAGTATTTT
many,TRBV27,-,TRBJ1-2,CASSLSRGDGYTF,TGTGCCAGCAGCTTAAGCCGAGGGGATGGCTACACCTTC
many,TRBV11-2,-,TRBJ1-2,CASSPRQAPSVYGYTF,TGTGCCAGCAGTCCTAGACAGGCCCCAAGCGTCTATGGCTACACCTTC
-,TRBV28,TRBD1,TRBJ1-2,CASSTGQTHYGYTF,TGTGCCAGCAGTACGGGACAGACCCACTATGGCTACACCTTC
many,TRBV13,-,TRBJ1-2,CASSPTLAQSRGYTF,TGTGCCAGCAGCCCGACCCTGGCCCAATCGAGGGGCTACACCTTC
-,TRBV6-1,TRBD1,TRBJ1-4,CASRPGQLTTNEKLFF,TGTGCCAGCAGGCCGGGACAGCTTACAACTAATGAAAAACTGTTTTTT
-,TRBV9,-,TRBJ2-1,CASSYIGGLSNEQFF,TGTGCCAGCAGCTATATCGGGGGACTCTCCAATGAGCAGTTCTTC
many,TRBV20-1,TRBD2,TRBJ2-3,CSAENLLAGGRTSTDTQYF,TGCAGTGCTGAGAACCTACTAGCGGGGGGCCGAACTAGCACAGATACGCAGTATTTT